This TCR beta chain originates from a study of cytomegalovirus exposure and HLA in healthy donors. Study results and caveats: The classifier, whose performance was assessed in both the original and validation cohorts, reportedly diagnosed cytomegalovirus status with high specificity and sensitivity. A missense variant in DCLRE1C was later tied to TCR beta V- and J-gene trimming. Later on, an analysis showed TCR association rates differing by HLA locus, with DRB1 the most and HLA-C the fewest.

The PCR ran on 60 Vbeta and 13 Jbeta primers. Per the original data handling: Later reanalysis found 75 million to 100 million unique TCR beta chains, roughly 10 million of them shared. Sequencing used immunoSEQ multiplex PCR; TCRdb keeps in-frame clones, though not all of them. V and J calls and clone size follow that table, whereas D and trimming were derived from the DNA. This table holds about 130,000 clones, approximately 75% found once. Only one count was recorded for this clone. What it binds is unknown. Germline V gene data show CDR1 as SGHVS and CDR2 as FQNEAQ. V was clipped by 5 bases and J by 4 bases; unmatched bases: 11. The CDR3 has 16 amino acids.

The sequencing input was PBMCs. V usage is TRBV7-8 and J usage is TRBJ1-5, with TRBD1 matching 7 bases. This TCR was sampled from a man between 25 and 39 years old in good health and CMV-seronegative. CDR3 region: CASSRIQGERNQPQHF. CDR3 DNA: TGTGCCAGCAGCCGGATTCAGGGGGAGAGGAATCAGCCCCAGCATTTT.